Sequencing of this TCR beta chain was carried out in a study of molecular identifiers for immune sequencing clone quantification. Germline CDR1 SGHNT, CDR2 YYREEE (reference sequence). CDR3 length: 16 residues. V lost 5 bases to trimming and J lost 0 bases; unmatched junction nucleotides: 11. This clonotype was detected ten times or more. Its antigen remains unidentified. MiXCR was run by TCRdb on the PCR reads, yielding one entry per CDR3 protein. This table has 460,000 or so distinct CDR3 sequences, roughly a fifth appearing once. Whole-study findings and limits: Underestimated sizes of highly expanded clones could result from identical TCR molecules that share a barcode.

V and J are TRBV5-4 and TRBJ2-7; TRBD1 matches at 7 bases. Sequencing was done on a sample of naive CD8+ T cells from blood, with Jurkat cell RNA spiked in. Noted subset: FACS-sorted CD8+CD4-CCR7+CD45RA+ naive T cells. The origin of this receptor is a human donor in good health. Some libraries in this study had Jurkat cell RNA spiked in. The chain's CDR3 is CASRLRGQRHSYEQYF. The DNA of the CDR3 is TGTGCCAGCAGACTCCGGGGACAGCGGCACTCCTACGAGCAGTACTTC.